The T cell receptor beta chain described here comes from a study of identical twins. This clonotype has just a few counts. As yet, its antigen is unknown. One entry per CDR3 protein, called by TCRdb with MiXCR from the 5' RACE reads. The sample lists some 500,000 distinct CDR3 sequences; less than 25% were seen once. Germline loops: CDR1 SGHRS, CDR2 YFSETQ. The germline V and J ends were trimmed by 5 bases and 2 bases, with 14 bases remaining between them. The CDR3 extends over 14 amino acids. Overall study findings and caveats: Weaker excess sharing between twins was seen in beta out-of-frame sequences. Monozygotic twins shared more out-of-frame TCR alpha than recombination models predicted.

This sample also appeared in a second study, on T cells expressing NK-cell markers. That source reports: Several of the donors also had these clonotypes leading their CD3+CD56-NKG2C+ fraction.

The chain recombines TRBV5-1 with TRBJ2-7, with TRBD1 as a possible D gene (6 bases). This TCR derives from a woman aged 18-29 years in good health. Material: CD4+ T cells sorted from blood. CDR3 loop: CASSPGVVTYEQYF. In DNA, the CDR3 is TGCGCCAGCAGTCCAGGGGTTGTCACCTACGAGCAGTACTTC.